The entry below gives a single TCR beta chain sequence along with its context. The antigen is undetermined. TCRdb keeps only in-frame clones here, not all; method: immunoSEQ multiplex PCR. The table records approximately 45,000 clones, roughly 89% of them present only once. This CDR3 is 15 amino acids long. The germline CDR1 and CDR2 sequences are MNHNS and SASEGT. Trimming took 2 bases from V and 3 from J, leaving 11 bases between them. This entry comes from a study of T cell responses to AZD1222 COVID-19 vaccine. Study-wide results and caveats: Repertoire sampling occurred only after the peak T cell response. White British donors predominated, females outnumbered males, and clonal diversity was possibly underestimated. Spike-specific TCR repertoires showed rising breadth and depth after two AZD1222 doses.

The sample consisted of peripheral blood, taken 28 days after the second AZD1222 dose. The clonotype comes from an adult who received the AZD1222 COVID-19 vaccine. The chain employs TRBV6-1 and TRBJ1-5, with a possible D match to TRBD1 (5 bases). The CDR3 spells CASSEMQGTNQPQHF. The CDR3 coding sequence is TGTGCCAGCAGTGAAATGCAGGGTACCAATCAGCCCCAGCATTTT.